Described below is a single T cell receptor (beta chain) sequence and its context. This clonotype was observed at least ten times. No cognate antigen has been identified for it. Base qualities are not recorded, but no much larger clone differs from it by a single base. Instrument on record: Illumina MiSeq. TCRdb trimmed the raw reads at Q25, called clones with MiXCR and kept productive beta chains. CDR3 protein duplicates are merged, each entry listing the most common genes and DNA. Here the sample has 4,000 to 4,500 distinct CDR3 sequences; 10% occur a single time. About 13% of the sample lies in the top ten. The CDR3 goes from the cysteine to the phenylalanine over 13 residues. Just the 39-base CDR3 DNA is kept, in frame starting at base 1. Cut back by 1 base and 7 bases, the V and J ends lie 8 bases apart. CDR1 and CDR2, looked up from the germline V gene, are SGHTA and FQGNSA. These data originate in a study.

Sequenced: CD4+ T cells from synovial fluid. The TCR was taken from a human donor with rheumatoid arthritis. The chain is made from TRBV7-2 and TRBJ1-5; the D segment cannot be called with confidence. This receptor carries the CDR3 CASSLEVEQPQHF. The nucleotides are TGTGCCAGCAGCTTAGAAGTGGAACAGCCCCAGCATTTT.